The 9 T cell receptor beta chains in this list originate from one sample, sequenced in a study of T cell responses to AZD1222 COVID-19 vaccine. TCRdb's copy holds only in-frame clones and misses some; the assay was immunoSEQ multiplex PCR. The sample consists of over 130,000 clones, almost 95% of them appearing once. Specimen: peripheral blood, collected 28 days after the second AZD1222 dose. The receptors originated from an adult who received the AZD1222 COVID-19 vaccine.

The chain combines TRBV2 with TRBJ1-2; TRBD1 is a possible D gene (6 bases). Germline V gene data show CDR1 as SNHLY and CDR2 as FYNNEI. The CDR3 is made up of 12 amino acids. V was cut by 6 bases and J by 4 bases, with 9 bases left in between. Here the CDR3 DNA reads TGTGCCAGCAGACAGGGAGGCTATGGCTACACCTTC. The encoded protein is CASRQGGYGYTF.

The chain joins TRBV9 to TRBJ2-1; tentatively, D is TRBD1 (6 bases). Germline V lookup: CDR1 SGDLS, CDR2 YYNGEE. This CDR3 contains 15 residues. Trimming removed 4 bases at V and 0 bases at J, with 11 bases between. CDR3 nucleotides: TGTGCCAGCAGCCAAACAGGGATCTCCTACAATGAGCAGTTCTTC. Its protein is CASSQTGISYNEQFF.

This clone was detected once. This chain joins TRBV6-1 and TRBJ2-3; D is possibly TRBD1 (6 bases). CDR3 length equals 14 residues. V was pared by 2 bases and J by 6 bases, with 12 bases between. Looked up from germline, CDR1 is MNHNS and CDR2 is SASEGT. The CDR3 loop is CASSENSGEDTQYF. CDR3 DNA sequence: TGTGCCAGCAGTGAAAATTCAGGGGAGGATACGCAGTATTTT.

The chain recombines TRBV4-2 with TRBJ1-4, with D unclear. Germline-derived CDR1 and CDR2 are LGHNA and YNFKEQ. This CDR3 region has 16 residues. V was shortened by 1 base and J by 7 bases, with 16 bases between the two germline ends. CDR3 region: CASSQGGETVLEKLFF. CDR3 in DNA: TGTGCCAGCAGCCAAGGGGGAGAAACTGTGCTTGAAAAACTGTTTTTT.

The chain has TRBV11-2 and TRBJ2-1, with 7 bases identical to TRBD2. The CDR3 spans 15 residues. Germline CDR1 reads SGHAT; CDR2 reads FQNNGV. The trim removed 2 bases at V and 9 bases at J, leaving 10 bases unmatched. For the CDR3, the DNA is TGTGCCAGCAGCTTACAGGCGGGAGTTCAGGGTGAGCAGTTCTTC. Translation: CASSLQAGVQGEQFF.

The chain is built from TRBV5-6 and TRBJ1-5; D ambiguous. This CDR3 region has 16 residues. Germline CDR1 and CDR2: SGHDT and YYEEEE. The germline V and J ends were trimmed by 1 base and 0 bases, with 11 bases remaining between them. CDR3 coding DNA: TGTGCCAGCAGCTTGTGGCCGTTCTATAGCAATCAGCCCCAGCATTTT. Residues: CASSLWPFYSNQPQHF.

V usage is TRBV28 and J usage is TRBJ1-6; the match to TRBD1 covers 10 bases. CDR1 and CDR2 from the germline V gene are MDHEN and SYDVKM. This CDR3 has 16 residues. V trimming: 3 bases; J trimming: 8 bases; junction bases outside the gene matches: 7. For the CDR3, the DNA is TGTGCCAGCAGTTTGTTTGGGACAGGGGCATATTCACCCCTCCACTTT. Protein product: CASSLFGTGAYSPLHF.

The V and J genes are TRBV2 and TRBJ1-4; the D gene is possibly TRBD1 (5 bases). Deletions cut 6 bases from V and 6 bases from J, with 14 bases between. The length of the CDR3 is 14 residues. Germline CDR1 and CDR2: SNHLY and FYNNEI. The CDR3 sequence: CASRDGWGDEKLFF. CDR3 sequence (DNA): TGTGCCAGCAGGGACGGATGGGGGGATGAAAAACTGTTTTTT.

This clone was detected once. The V gene is TRBV10-3, the J gene TRBJ1-2; TRBD1 might be the D (6 bases). Germline assignment: CDR1 ENHRY and CDR2 SYGVKD. The CDR3 is 14 amino acids. With 3 bases removed from V and 4 bases from J, the gap between germline ends came to 12 bases. The CDR3, as DNA: TGTGCCATCAGTGATCCGGGACAAGCCTATGGCTACACCTTC. Translating gives CAISDPGQAYGYTF.